This entry describes one TCR beta chain. This clonotype was observed a few times. No antigen is known for it. The record has no base qualities; no much larger clone is one base away. PBMCs were isolated by Ficoll-Paque density gradient centrifugation. The source of the sample is a study of T-cell memory formation after mild COVID-19 (dated by TCRdb to about 2021). Some background on the complete study: TCR sequence clusters from the two donors were found to be largely donor specific. The cohort comprised two young, previously healthy adult volunteers, one female and one male. In a couple of donors, T-cell clones that expanded and contracted after mild COVID-19 were tracked by sequencing TCRalpha and TCRbeta repertoires over time. What the research found in general, with its limitations: Only a couple of mild cases were covered in the study, and larger cohorts including severe cases with pre-infection samples were considered necessary. Contracting CD4+ clones turned up mainly in the CM and EM memory subsets, whereas EMRA was where CD8+ clones were enriched. The second-wave clones that peaked on day 37 were not confirmed to be SARS-CoV-2 specific. Clones that contracted from day 15 to 85 showed balanced CD4/CD8 phenotypes, whereas a second wave of clones that expanded from day 15 to 37 leaned towards CD4+. Some responding clones were detected in pre-infection memory, suggesting pre-existing cross-reactive memory T cells joined the SARS-CoV-2 response.

Cut back by 1 base and 4 bases, the V and J ends lie 11 bases apart. The CDR1 and CDR2 encoded by the germline V gene (reference sequence) are LGHDT and YNNKEL. Including the terminal cysteine and phenylalanine, the CDR3 comprises 14 residues. Here the CDR3 DNA is all that survives: 42 bases in frame from base 1. The sequencer listed for this sample is Illumina NovaSeq 6000. Using 5'RACE with constant-segment primers, TCRalpha and TCRbeta cDNA libraries were constructed, with sample barcodes and unique molecular identifiers added in the process. Trizol reagent was used to extract RNA from every sample. The libraries were amplified in two PCR steps, and the second step added a second sample barcode and Illumina TruSeq adapters. Sequencing of the libraries was done on an Illumina NovaSeq, producing 2 x 150 bp paired-end reads. The authors' pipeline ran thus. With migec v1.2.7, reads were demultiplexed and then collapsed into UMI-guided consensus sequences. Using mixcr v2.1.11, UMI consensuses were aligned to TRA and TRB V and J templates and then assembled into clonotypes. A clonotype was counted as expanded or contracted only when both edgeR and NoisET called the clonotype significant, with the noise models trained on biological replicates. For edgeR calls, the thresholds were a false discovery rate-adjusted p below 0.01 and a log2 fold-change of 1. As an exploratory analysis of dynamics, PCA with hierarchical clustering was applied to max-normalized trajectories of the 1000 most abundant clonotypes. Each responding clone was given a CD4 or CD8 phenotype based on the CD4+ and CD8+ repertoires, which had been sequenced separately. TCRdb itself trimmed the public reads at Q25 with fastp, ran MiXCR and retained productive beta chains. Records with the same CDR3 protein are collapsed into one entry carrying the most frequent genes and DNA. TCRdb, rather than the study authors, made the V and J calls. In this sample the table shows hundreds of thousands of distinct CDR3 sequences, around 21% of which occur a single time. Of the sample, about 12% falls within the top ten clones.

Specimen: PBMCs or a T cell subset sorted from them (not recorded which). The sequence came from an adult woman who had mild COVID-19 (a few samples of this study predate the infection). The sample titles of this study are shuffled in the database, so cell type and time point are left out; the donor was told from shared clones. The sequence links TRBV3-1 to TRBJ2-7; perhaps TRBD2 is the D gene, with 5 bases matching. The CDR3 protein sequence reads: CASSQAGSQYEQYF. The DNA sequence reads TGTGCCAGCAGCCAAGCGGGGTCCCAATACGAGCAGTACTTC.